One sample yielded the 22 T cell receptor beta chains listed below, sequenced in a study of cytomegalovirus exposure and HLA in healthy donors. 60 Vbeta and 13 Jbeta primers were used in PCR. The data were produced by immunoSEQ multiplex PCR, yet TCRdb's version contains in-frame clones alone and is incomplete. The table includes 95,000 to 150,000 clones, 78% detected once. Sequenced material: PBMCs. The receptors were sampled from a man aged 25 to 40 in good health and CMV-seropositive.

V is TRBV4-3 and J is TRBJ2-5; perhaps TRBD2 as D (6 bases). This CDR3 region has 15 residues. Trimming left V 1 base short and J 5 bases short, with 14 bases between. Per germline, CDR1 LGHNA and CDR2 YSLEER. The CDR3 sequence is CASSQAVGGRETQYF. The CDR3, as DNA: TGCGCCAGCAGCCAAGCCGTCGGGGGACGTGAGACCCAGTACTTC.

V and J are TRBV19 and TRBJ2-2; 13 nucleotides align to TRBD2. This CDR3 has 16 residues. Trimming took 5 bases from V and 4 from J; bases not matched to a gene: 4. Germline V gene data show CDR1 as LNHDA and CDR2 as SQIVND (reference sequence). CDR3 bases: TGTGCCAGTAGTGGGCGGACTAGCGGGGGCACCGGGGAGCTGTTTTTT. This sequence encodes CASSGRTSGGTGELFF.

The rearrangement joins TRBV7-9 to TRBJ1-6, with a tentative D call TRBD1 (6 bases). The germline gives CDR1 SEHNR, CDR2 FQNEAQ (reference sequence). The germline V and J ends were trimmed by 5 bases and 16 bases, with 15 bases remaining between them. CDR3 length: 12 amino acids. The CDR3 here is CASSDTDRQLHF. CDR3 coding DNA: TGTGCCAGCAGCGATACCGACAGGCAGCTCCACTTT.

The chain joins TRBV9 to TRBJ2-7; 11 bases are a match to TRBD2. Looked up from germline, CDR1 is SGDLS and CDR2 is YYNGEE. Germline trimming cut 4 bases from V and 6 bases from J; bases unmatched to any gene: 12. The CDR3 is 16 residues long. The CDR3 spells CASSPSLTSGTFEQYF. The DNA for the CDR3 is TGTGCCAGCAGCCCATCTCTGACTAGCGGGACCTTCGAGCAGTACTTC.

The V gene is TRBV14, the J gene TRBJ1-4; D call uncertain. This CDR3 is built from 16 residues. Trimming shortened V by 5 bases and J by 2 bases, and 15 bases separated the two germline ends. Germline V gives CDR1 SGHDN, CDR2 FVKESK. The CDR3 region has the DNA TGTGCCAGCAGCAACCCAACGGGGTCGACTAATGAAAAACTGTTTTTT. Encoded protein: CASSNPTGSTNEKLFF.

The J gene is TRBJ2-2, the V gene TRBV25-1, with a tentative D call TRBD1 (5 bases). This CDR3 is built from 18 residues. The germline V gene encodes CDR1 MGHDK and CDR2 SYGVNS. The ends were cut back, 2 bases at V and 0 bases at J, with 16 bases in the middle. As DNA, the CDR3 is TGTGCCAGCAGTGAAATATTTCTGGGGCAGACGAACACCGGGGAGCTGTTTTTT. It codes for CASSEIFLGQTNTGELFF.

The V and J genes are TRBV4-3 and TRBJ2-3; 9 nucleotides line up with TRBD2. Losses at the gene ends were 3 bases for V and 4 bases for J; bases not matched to a gene: 5. The CDR3 length is 15 residues. The V gene's germline CDR1 is LGHNA and CDR2 YSLEER. CDR3 DNA: TGCGCCAGCAGCCAGCTTAGCGGGAGTGCAGATACGCAGTATTTT. Translated: CASSQLSGSADTQYF.

This chain joins TRBV7-2 and TRBJ1-1; 7 bases fit TRBD1. CDR1 is SGHTA and CDR2 is FQGNSA in the germline V gene. Germline trimming cut 1 base from V and 4 bases from J; bases unmatched to any gene: 3. The CDR3 extends over 14 amino acids. The CDR3 loop reads CASSLEGGGTEAFF. CDR3 DNA sequence: TGTGCCAGCAGCTTAGAAGGGGGCGGCACTGAAGCTTTCTTT.

The chain carries TRBV6-5 and TRBJ2-1; a possible D gene is TRBD2 (5 bases). Germline-derived CDR1 and CDR2 are MNHEY and SVGAGI. The CDR3 runs to 14 residues. V was cut by 5 bases and J by 8 bases, with 16 bases left in between. This chain's CDR3 is CASSRAGGWDEQFF. Here the CDR3 DNA reads TGTGCCAGCAGTCGCGCCGGAGGCTGGGATGAGCAGTTCTTC.

The CDR3 region is CASSVGLGYGETQYF. DNA of the CDR3: TGTGCCAGCAGCGTGGGACTAGGATACGGAGAGACCCAGTACTTC. The chain joins TRBV7-9 to TRBJ2-5; 8 positions agree with TRBD2. Per the germline V gene, CDR1 is SEHNR and CDR2 is FQNEAQ (reference sequence). There are 15 residues in the CDR3. V was clipped by 5 bases and J by 4 bases; unmatched bases: 9.

V is TRBV9 and J is TRBJ2-3; 14 bases map to TRBD2. The CDR3 is 17 amino acids. V lost 3 bases, J lost 2 bases, and 5 bases stayed unmatched. The V gene's germline CDR1 is SGDLS and CDR2 YYNGEE. In DNA, the CDR3 is TGTGCCAGCAGCGGGCGACTAGCGGGAGGGAACACAGATACGCAGTATTTT. This gives the protein CASSGRLAGGNTDTQYF.

The rearrangement links TRBV25-1 to TRBJ2-3, with TRBD1 matching 8 bases. This CDR3 is 17 amino acids long. The V gene end was trimmed by 3 bases and the J gene end by 5 bases; junction bases not matched to a gene: 13. The germline V gene has CDR1 MGHDK and CDR2 SYGVNS. The CDR3 spells CASSDGRAQGAKDTQYF. In DNA form, the CDR3 reads TGTGCCAGCAGTGATGGGCGTGCGCAGGGGGCCAAAGATACGCAGTATTTT.

This clone turned up a few times. The chain combines TRBV4-2 with TRBJ2-7; tentatively, D is TRBD1 (6 bases). The CDR3 has 15 residues. Germline assignment: CDR1 LGHNA and CDR2 YNFKEQ. Trimming took 4 bases from V and 3 from J, leaving 16 bases between them. CDR3 region: CASSPQAGTRYEQYF. The CDR3 DNA reads TGTGCCAGCAGCCCACAGGCTGGGACACGCTACGAGCAGTACTTC.

The chain employs TRBV18 and TRBJ1-1; 9 nucleotides agree with TRBD1. The CDR3 loop spans 13 amino acids. CDR1 and CDR2 from the germline V gene are KGHSH and LQKENI. The V and J ends lost 5 bases and 10 bases, in that order; junction bases with no gene match: 8. The CDR3 reads CASSRSGTGLAFF. The CDR3, as DNA: TGTGCCAGCTCAAGATCCGGGACAGGGTTAGCTTTCTTT.

The chain has TRBV15 and TRBJ2-7; TRBD1 might be the D (6 bases). This CDR3 contains 12 residues. The ends were cut back, 5 bases at V and 5 bases at J, with 10 bases in the middle. From germline, CDR1 is LNHNV and CDR2 YYDKDF (reference sequence). CDR3 bases: TGTGCCACCAGCTACAGGGCCAACGAGCAGTACTTC. Translation: CATSYRANEQYF.

This clone has just a few counts. The gene calls are TRBV28 and TRBJ2-3; TRBD2 aligns across 14 bases. J gave up 3 bases and V 6 bases, and 8 bases lay outside the gene matches. There are 17 residues in the CDR3. Germline V CDR1 and CDR2: MDHEN, SYDVKM. For the CDR3, the DNA is TGTGCCAGCAGGGGGGCGGGACTAGCGGGAGTGACAGATACGCAGTATTTT. Amino acid sequence: CASRGAGLAGVTDTQYF. Full variable domain (missing parts from reference TRBV28 and TRBJ2-3): DVKVTQSSRYLVKRTGEKVFLECVQDMDHENMFWYRQDPGLGLRLIYFSYDVKMKEKGDIPEGYSVSREKKERFSLILESASTNQTSMYLCASRGAGLAGVTDTQYFGPGTRLTVL.

This clone was detected only a few times. The rearrangement uses TRBV30 and TRBJ1-4; tentative D call: TRBD1 (6 bases). Per germline, CDR1 GTSNPN and CDR2 SVGIG (reference sequence). The V end lost 2 bases, the J end lost 4 bases, and 11 bases lay between the germline ends. The CDR3 totals 14 residues. As DNA, the CDR3 is TGTGCCTGGAGTACCGGACAGTTTAATGAAAAACTGTTTTTT. This codes for CAWSTGQFNEKLFF.

The chain carries TRBV4-2 and TRBJ2-1; 8 bases are shared with TRBD2. Germline trimming cut 0 bases from V and 3 bases from J; bases unmatched to any gene: 13. CDR3 length: 19 amino acids. Germline CDR1 reads LGHNA; CDR2 reads YNFKEQ. CDR3 sequence: CASSQDPGRASKNYNEQFF. The CDR3 DNA sequence: TGTGCCAGCAGCCAAGATCCCGGGAGGGCCAGCAAGAACTACAATGAGCAGTTCTTC.

CDR3 sequence (DNA): TGCGCCAGCAGCTCAGGGAGGCGCGAGGAAAAACTGTTTTTT. This encodes CASSSGRREEKLFF. The V and J genes are TRBV5-1 and TRBJ1-4, with a possible D match to TRBD1 (5 bases). V lost 3 bases, J lost 8 bases, and 14 bases lay in between. Germline assignment: CDR1 SGHRS and CDR2 YFSETQ. This CDR3 is built from 14 residues.

This clone was seen more than once but under ten times. The chain recombines TRBV30 with TRBJ2-2; possible D gene TRBD1, 6 bases. Trimming took 2 bases from V and 5 from J, leaving 12 bases between them. The CDR3 covers 14 residues. CDR1 is GTSNPN and CDR2 is SVGIG in the germline V gene (reference sequence). Written as DNA, the CDR3 is TGTGCCTGGAGTCACACAGGGCTAACCGGGGAGCTGTTTTTT. This gives the protein CAWSHTGLTGELFF.

This clone was picked up one time. This rearrangement joins TRBV30 to TRBJ2-3, with D unresolved. Germline-derived CDR1 and CDR2 are GTSNPN and SVGIG (reference sequence). This CDR3 comprises 12 residues. Trimming shortened V by 0 bases and J by 5 bases, and 6 bases separated the two germline ends. CDR3 bases: TGTGCCTGGAGTGTATCCGTAGATACGCAGTATTTT. This encodes CAWSVSVDTQYF. Full variable domain (missing parts from reference TRBV30 and TRBJ2-3): SQTIHQWPATLVQPVGSPLSLECTVEGTSNPNLYWYRQAAGRGLQLLFYSVGIGQISSEVPQNLSASRPQDRQFILSSKKLLLSDSGFYLCAWSVSVDTQYFGPGTRLTVL.

The chain uses TRBV2 and TRBJ2-6; TRBD1 matches 9 bases. V lost 6 bases, J lost 0 bases, and 6 bases stayed unmatched. From germline, CDR1 is SNHLY and CDR2 FYNNEI. CDR3 length equals 17 residues. The CDR3 sequence: CASSPGQGNSGANVLTF. In DNA, the CDR3 is TGTGCCAGCAGCCCTGGACAGGGGAACTCTGGGGCCAACGTCCTGACTTTC.